The 5 T cell receptor beta chains presented below share a single source sample, sequenced in a study of control samples from healthy donors and cancer patients. The table came from immunoSEQ multiplex PCR; TCRdb's copy has only in-frame clones and leaves some out. The table lists under 100,000 clones, roughly 91% of them singletons. The sequenced material came from PBMCs. All receptors derive from a woman aged 50 to 60 with colorectal cancer.

J is TRBJ2-3 and V is TRBV10-1; D is possibly TRBD1 (6 bases). From germline, CDR1 is WNHNN and CDR2 SYGVQD (reference sequence). V lost 0 bases and J 1 base, leaving 8 bases between the germline ends. CDR3 length: 15 residues. CDR3 nucleotide sequence: TGCGCCAGCAGTGAGTCGAGACAGGGCACAGATACGCAGTATTTT. Protein sequence: CASSESRQGTDTQYF.

V and J are TRBV6-5 and TRBJ1-3; 10 nucleotides agree with TRBD1. V lost 5 bases to trimming and J lost 3 bases; unmatched junction nucleotides: 4. This CDR3 contains 15 residues. Germline V lookup: CDR1 MNHEY, CDR2 SVGAGI. As DNA, the CDR3 is TGTGCCAGCAGTCCCGGGACAGGGGTTGGAAACACCATATATTTT. Translation: CASSPGTGVGNTIYF.

CDR3 bases: TGTGCCAGCAACGGGGGTCCTAATTCACCCCTCCACTTT. Encoded protein: CASNGGPNSPLHF. The chain couples TRBV6-5 to TRBJ1-6, with D maybe TRBD1 (5 bases). This CDR3 spans 13 amino acids. Trimming shortened V by 7 bases and J by 6 bases, and 10 bases separated the two germline ends. Germline V gene lookup returns CDR1 MNHEY and CDR2 SVGAGI.

CDR3 residues: CASSYSQSGELFF. The CDR3 DNA is TGTGCCAGCAGTTACTCGCAGTCCGGGGAGCTGTTTTTT. This sequence joins TRBV6-5 and TRBJ2-2, with D uncertain. The germline CDR1 and CDR2 sequences are MNHEY and SVGAGI. The length of the CDR3 is 13 residues. Trimming removed 0 bases from V and 6 bases from J, with 5 bases in between.

This clone appeared a few times. This chain connects TRBV30 to TRBJ1-1; D is ambiguous. The CDR3 is made up of 13 amino acids. Germline-derived CDR1 and CDR2 are GTSNPN and SVGIG (reference sequence). V gave up 4 bases and J gave up 1 base, with 10 bases separating them. The CDR3 DNA reads as TGTGCCTGGACCCGGGATTCGAACACTGAAGCTTTCTTT. Its protein product is CAWTRDSNTEAFF.